The 2 T cell receptor beta chains below were found in one sample sequenced in a study of T cell repertoires in cytomegalovirus infection. MiXCR, run by TCRdb on the reads, gives a single entry per CDR3 protein. The repertoire holds approximately 500,000 distinct CDR3 sequences, about a quarter seen once, with roughly 13% in the top ten. The sequenced sample consisted of PBMCs. Source of these receptors: a human donor in good health (CMV status not recorded). Some clones in this sample may be carry-over from other donors' samples.

The chain recombines TRBV30 with TRBJ1-1; D perhaps matches TRBD1 (6 bases). The CDR3 has 16 amino acids. V was shortened by 2 bases and J by 3 bases, with 19 bases between the two germline ends. Germline assignment: CDR1 GTSNPN and CDR2 SVGIG (reference sequence). CDR3 nucleotides: TGTGCCTGGAGTAGGTGGGGGGGCAAGGATGACACTGAAGCTTTCTTT. This translates into CAWSRWGGKDDTEAFF.

The chain uses TRBV9 and TRBJ2-3; 9 bases match TRBD2. The CDR3 has 17 amino acids. Germline-derived CDR1 and CDR2 are SGDLS and YYNGEE. V shed 0 bases, J shed 2 bases, and the junction held 7 bases outside the gene matches. This CDR3 is CASSVDPSGGITDTQYF. DNA for the CDR3: TGTGCCAGCAGCGTAGATCCGAGCGGGGGGATCACAGATACGCAGTATTTT.